This T cell receptor (beta chain) was documented in a study of memory CD4+ T cells and cytomegalovirus serostatus. Whole-study context: Healthy Belgian adult donors included nine or ten CMV-positive and 24 CMV-negative people.

This clone has just one count. The antigen is not known. Study findings and constraints: A US-trained random forest predicted CMV serostatus with median AUC approximately 0.9.

The germline gives CDR1 LGHNA, CDR2 YNFKEQ. This CDR3 is 15 amino acids long. Losses at the gene ends were 1 base for V and 3 bases for J; bases not matched to a gene: 2. Single viable CD3+CD4+CD8-CD45RO+ cells were sorted as the memory CD4+ T cells. Serum IgG to CMV pp150, pp28, p38 and p52 defined serostatus. TCRdb keeps only in-frame clones here, not all; method: immunoSEQ multiplex PCR. The sample contains 85,000 to 100,000 clones, 80% of which appear only once. This chain connects TRBV4-2 to TRBJ2-1; TRBD2 aligns across 8 bases. Sequenced material: memory CD4+ T cells from blood. The source is an adult in good health and CMV-seropositive. CDR3 amino acids: CASSQVTSDYNEQFF. CDR3 nucleotides: TGTGCCAGCAGCCAAGTGACTAGCGACTACAATGAGCAGTTCTTC.